This T cell receptor beta chain was observed in a study of control samples from healthy donors and cancer patients. The repertoire was sequenced with immunoSEQ multiplex PCR; TCRdb's copy has only in-frame clones and lacks some. The sample has 120,000 or so clones, about 92% seen once; the top ten hold 1.5% to 2%. Trimming cost V 5 bases and J 8 bases, with 8 bases left between them. This CDR3 is 10 amino acids long. Looked up from germline, CDR1 is DFQATT and CDR2 is SNEGSKA (reference sequence). This clone was counted a single time. This sequence joins TRBV20-1 and TRBJ2-3, with D hard to call. This clonotype originated in a man over 45 with head and neck cancer. The sequencing input was PBMCs. CDR3 DNA: TGCAGTGCTGTCTCGGGTACGCAGTATTTT. Translated, it gives CSAVSGTQYF.